These 32 T cell receptor beta chains were sequenced from one sample in a study of shared clonotypes between healthy human individuals. Repertoires were generated with immunoSEQ multiplex PCR, while TCRdb's copy carries only in-frame clones and drops some. Of approximately 1,500,000 clones listed, around 97% are singletons. Sequenced: naive CD4+ T cells sorted from blood. Subset denoted: CD45RA+ positively selected. The receptors come from a man aged 30 to 45 in good health.

This chain connects TRBV6-5 to TRBJ2-7, with no clear D. V was trimmed by 6 bases and J by 2 bases, leaving 8 bases between them. This CDR3 is 12 amino acids long. CDR1 and CDR2 from the germline V gene are MNHEY and SVGAGI. The chain's CDR3 is CASRTLTYEQYF. CDR3 nucleotide sequence: TGTGCCAGCAGAACACTTACCTACGAGCAGTACTTC.

V gene TRBV7-2 combines with J gene TRBJ2-5; 8 bases align to TRBD2. The CDR3 is 14 amino acids. After removal of 5 bases from V and 9 bases from J, the junction contained 11 bases not matched to a gene. Germline V gene lookup returns CDR1 SGHTA and CDR2 FQGNSA. The CDR3 protein is CASSVLAASGAQYF. The DNA of the CDR3 is TGTGCCAGCAGCGTACTAGCGGCCTCGGGGGCCCAGTACTTC. The full variable domain, in which reference TRBV7-2 and TRBJ2-5 provide the parts outside the CDR3, is GAGVSQSPSNKVTEKGKDVELRCDPISGHTALYWYRQSLGQGLEFLIYFQGNSAPDKSGLPSDRFSAERTGGSVSTLTIQRTQQEDSAVYLCASSVLAASGAQYFGPGTRLLVL.

This clone has a single count. V and J are TRBV19 and TRBJ2-2; TRBD1 agrees at 7 bases. Per germline, CDR1 LNHDA and CDR2 SQIVND (reference sequence). The V segment lost 3 bases and the J segment 4 bases; nucleotides outside the gene matches: 8. The CDR3 is 16 amino acids. The CDR3 DNA is TGTGCCAGTAGTATGTATGGGGACAGCCTCACCGGGGAGCTGTTTTTT. This translates into CASSMYGDSLTGELFF.

The V and J genes are TRBV7-9 and TRBJ1-1; unclear D gene. The CDR3 spans 13 residues. The germline V gene encodes CDR1 SEHNR and CDR2 FQNEAQ (reference sequence). Trimming left V 5 bases short and J 3 bases short, with 10 bases between. For the CDR3, the DNA is TGTGCCAGCAGCCGTGGGCGGGACACTGAAGCTTTCTTT. It specifies CASSRGRDTEAFF.

V is TRBV5-1 and J is TRBJ1-4; D unresolved. The ends were cut back, 4 bases at V and 8 bases at J, with 15 bases in the middle. The CDR3 loop spans 14 amino acids. Germline CDR1 and CDR2: SGHRS and YFSETQ. CDR3 bases: TGCGCCAGCAGCCCGGACGGTGGTGGGGAAAAACTGTTTTTT. Its translation is CASSPDGGGEKLFF.

This clone was found once. The germline gene is not matched at one end of the junction; a read error may be the cause. V and J are TRBV19 and TRBJ2-3; 10 bases are shared with TRBD2. Germline CDR1 is LNHDA and CDR2 is SQIVND (reference sequence). The CDR3 totals 15 residues. This CDR3 reads CASSPGTSATDTQCF. CDR3 coding DNA: TGTGCCAGTAGTCCTGGGACTAGCGCGACAGATACGCAGTGTTTT.

This chain uses TRBV2 with TRBJ2-7; either TRBD1 or TRBD2 may fit D (5 bases each). The V end was cut by 6 bases, the J end by 2 bases, with 17 bases between. CDR3 size: 15 residues. Germline assignment: CDR1 SNHLY and CDR2 FYNNEI. DNA of the CDR3: TGTGCCAGCAGAGCTACGGGGACCCTTCCCTACGAGCAGTACTTC. This codes for CASRATGTLPYEQYF.

This chain links TRBV4-1 with TRBJ2-7; 8 bases align to TRBD1. This CDR3 contains 15 residues. The J segment lost 2 bases and the V segment lost 3 bases, leaving 6 bases of the junction unmatched. Germline values: CDR1 MGHRA, CDR2 YSYEKL. CDR3 sequence reads: CASSHPGQATYEQYF. As DNA, the CDR3 is TGCGCCAGCAGCCACCCGGGACAGGCCACCTACGAGCAGTACTTC.

In its sample, this clone was seen a few times. The chain employs TRBV11-2 and TRBJ1-4; D is undetermined. Trimming cost V 0 bases and J 9 bases, with 5 bases left between them. This CDR3 has 12 amino acids. CDR1 is SGHAT and CDR2 is FQNNGV in the germline V gene. The CDR3 protein is CASSLDSQKLFF. The CDR3 nucleotides read TGTGCCAGCAGCTTAGATTCACAAAAACTGTTTTTT.

The V call is TRBV28, the J call TRBJ2-7; 8 positions match TRBD1. The CDR3 contains 17 residues. CDR1 MDHEN and CDR2 SYDVKM come from the germline V gene. Trimming removed 2 bases from V and 0 bases from J; junction bases left unmatched: 9. CDR3 DNA sequence: TGTGCCAGCAGTTTAGGTAGTCGGACAGGGACCTCCTACGAGCAGTACTTC. It codes for CASSLGSRTGTSYEQYF.

The chain links TRBV5-1 to TRBJ2-7, with 15 positions matching TRBD2. Germline-derived CDR1 and CDR2 are SGHRS and YFSETQ. The CDR3 extends over 18 amino acids. Trimming cost V 3 bases and J 0 bases; bases outside gene matches: 7. This chain's CDR3 is CASSSGLAGGQHSYEQYF. The CDR3 DNA reads as TGCGCCAGCAGCTCGGGACTAGCGGGAGGACAACACTCCTACGAGCAGTACTTC.

The chain employs TRBV10-3 and TRBJ1-1, with D perhaps matching TRBD1 (5 bases). Germline CDR1 reads ENHRY; CDR2 reads SYGVKD. The germline V and J ends were trimmed by 4 bases and 3 bases, with 12 bases remaining between them. The CDR3 has 14 amino acids. CDR3 protein: CAISGDGSYTEAFF. CDR3 coding DNA: TGTGCCATCAGTGGGGACGGAAGTTACACTGAAGCTTTCTTT.

The chain uses TRBV28 and TRBJ2-1, with a weak D call TRBD2 (6 bases). The CDR3 is 17 residues long. Germline values: CDR1 MDHEN, CDR2 SYDVKM. The V gene lost 1 base and the J gene lost 6 bases, with 19 bases spanning the gap. Written as DNA, the CDR3 is TGTGCCAGCAGTTTATTGAGTACAGCGGGTGTAAGCAATGAGCAGTTCTTC. Amino acids: CASSLLSTAGVSNEQFF.

This clone was counted a single time. The V call is TRBV15, the J call TRBJ2-6, with D hard to call. The V gene's germline CDR1 is LNHNV and CDR2 YYDKDF (reference sequence). Trimming stripped 1 base from V and 0 bases from J, with 4 bases between. There are 15 residues in the CDR3. The DNA for the CDR3 is TGTGCCACCAGCAGAGGCGACTCTGGGGCCAACGTCCTGACTTTC. This encodes CATSRGDSGANVLTF.

J is TRBJ2-5 and V is TRBV10-1; D is possibly TRBD1 (6 bases). The CDR3 covers 13 residues. V lost 11 bases and J 5 bases, leaving 18 bases between the germline ends. Germline V gives CDR1 WNHNN, CDR2 SYGVQD (reference sequence). The chain's CDR3 is CAALTGRLETQYF. The CDR3 coding sequence is TGCGCCGCCCTGACAGGACGCCTGGAGACCCAGTACTTC.

The chain employs TRBV5-1 and TRBJ2-1; D is unclear. With 0 bases removed from V and 7 bases from J, the gap between germline ends came to 14 bases. From germline, CDR1 is SGHRS and CDR2 YFSETQ. The CDR3 is 15 residues long. The CDR3 protein is CASSLAGWWYNEQFF. The CDR3 nucleotides read TGCGCCAGCAGCTTGGCCGGCTGGTGGTATAATGAGCAGTTCTTC.

The CDR3, as DNA: TGCAGCGTTGAAGGAGGTCTAGCGGGGGCCACAGATACGCAGTATTTT. Residues: CSVEGGLAGATDTQYF. The chain carries TRBV29-1 and TRBJ2-3, with 10 bases that match TRBD2. The J segment lost 2 bases and the V segment lost 1 base, leaving 6 bases of the junction unmatched. This CDR3 region has 16 residues. Germline CDR1 is SQVTM and CDR2 is ANQGSEA.

The chain joins TRBV28 to TRBJ2-5; tentatively, D is TRBD2 (5 bases). Trimming removed 6 bases at V and 1 base at J, with 12 bases between. This CDR3 contains 14 residues. Germline values: CDR1 MDHEN, CDR2 SYDVKM. CDR3 residues: CASRSGGPQETQYF. As DNA, the CDR3 is TGTGCCAGCAGAAGCGGCGGGCCCCAAGAGACCCAGTACTTC.

The J gene is TRBJ1-2, the V gene TRBV15, with D possibly TRBD1 on 6 matching bases. Between the trimmed V and J ends, which lost 5 bases and 8 bases, there was a span of 15 bases. The CDR3 has 13 amino acids. Germline V gene lookup returns CDR1 LNHNV and CDR2 YYDKDF (reference sequence). DNA for the CDR3: TGTGCCACCAGCGAGAATGGGGGCAACGGCTACACCTTC. This codes for CATSENGGNGYTF.

The chain recombines TRBV6-6 with TRBJ2-2; D is perhaps TRBD2 (5 bases). Trimming pared 7 bases from V and 3 bases from J, leaving 12 bases between. Germline V gene lookup returns CDR1 MNHNY and CDR2 SVGAGI (reference sequence). CDR3 size: 14 residues. CDR3 nucleotide sequence: TGTGCCAGCATAGTTAGCGTTTACACCGGGGAGCTGTTTTTT. Its protein product is CASIVSVYTGELFF.

The chain couples TRBV7-8 to TRBJ2-7; no definite D call. V lost 3 bases to trimming and J lost 2 bases, with 11 bases between them. Germline values: CDR1 SGHVS, CDR2 FQNEAQ. The CDR3 extends over 14 amino acids. CDR3 DNA sequence: TGTGCCAGCAGCTTCCCTGGAAGCACCTACGAGCAGTACTTC. Translated: CASSFPGSTYEQYF.

The V call is TRBV5-4, the J call TRBJ2-2; 7 nucleotides agree with TRBD2. Germline values: CDR1 SGHNT, CDR2 YYREEE (reference sequence). CDR3 length: 14 residues. V gave up 0 bases and J gave up 6 bases; unmatched junction bases: 2. The CDR3 is CASSLVRESGELFF. For the CDR3, the DNA is TGTGCCAGCAGCTTGGTGCGGGAGTCCGGGGAGCTGTTTTTT. The full variable domain, rest sourced from reference TRBV5-4 and TRBJ2-2, is ETGVTQSPTHLIKTRGQQVTLRCSSQSGHNTVSWYQQALGQGPQFIFQYYREEENGRGNFPPRFSGLQFPNYSSELNVNALELDDSALYLCASSLVRESGELFFGEGSRLTVL.

This chain uses TRBV7-9 with TRBJ2-3; D uncertain. V lost 5 bases, J lost 2 bases, and 11 bases lay in between. Germline-derived CDR1 and CDR2 are SEHNR and FQNEAQ (reference sequence). The CDR3 is 14 amino acids. The CDR3 is CASSPSGLTDTQYF. The CDR3 bases are TGTGCCAGCAGCCCTTCGGGCCTCACAGATACGCAGTATTTT.

V gene TRBV7-8 combines with J gene TRBJ2-6, with D possibly called TRBD1 or TRBD2 (7 bases each). Germline assignment: CDR1 SGHVS and CDR2 FQNEAQ. V lost 3 bases and J 2 bases, leaving 14 bases between the germline ends. The CDR3 length is 17 residues. The CDR3 coding sequence is TGTGCCAGCAGCTTCACTCAGGGGGGGGCTGGGGCCAACGTCCTGACTTTC. Encoded protein: CASSFTQGGAGANVLTF.

This chain connects TRBV5-6 to TRBJ2-1; D possibly corresponds to TRBD2 (6 bases). Trimming stripped 5 bases from V and 3 bases from J, with 15 bases between. The CDR3 sequence is 15 residues long. Germline V gene sequence: CDR1 SGHDT, CDR2 YYEEEE. The CDR3 DNA reads TGTGCCAGCAGGGCCGGGACTCTGAACTACAATGAGCAGTTCTTC. It yields the protein CASRAGTLNYNEQFF. The complete variable domain, with remaining parts taken from reference TRBV5-6 and TRBJ2-1, reads DAGVTQSPTHLIKTRGQQVTLRCSPKSGHDTVSWYQQALGQGPQFIFQYYEEEERQRGNFPDRFSGHQFPNYSSELNVNALLLGDSALYLCASRAGTLNYNEQFFGPGTRLTVL.

This rearrangement joins TRBV5-5 to TRBJ2-7; 8 bases fit TRBD2. The CDR3 length is 14 residues. The germline gives CDR1 SGHKS, CDR2 YYEKEE (reference sequence). Trimming removed 1 base from V and 4 bases from J; junction bases left unmatched: 4. DNA for the CDR3: TGTGCCAGCAGCTTGCGGGAGGGCCTATACGAGCAGTACTTC. This encodes CASSLREGLYEQYF. Complete variable domain (other parts from reference TRBV5-5 and TRBJ2-7): DAGVTQSPTHLIKTRGQQVTLRCSPISGHKSVSWYQQVLGQGPQFIFQYYEKEERGRGNFPDRFSARQFPNYSSELNVNALLLGDSALYLCASSLREGLYEQYFGPGTRLTVT.

The chain carries TRBV27 and TRBJ2-7; D remains unclear. V lost 4 bases and J 6 bases, leaving 10 bases between the germline ends. This CDR3 has 12 amino acids. Germline V gene sequence: CDR1 MNHEY, CDR2 SMNVEV (reference sequence). The CDR3 DNA is TGTGCCAGCAGTTCACCCCCCCTCGAGCAGTACTTC. This sequence encodes CASSSPPLEQYF.

This chain joins TRBV18 and TRBJ2-2; no clear D gene. The germline CDR1 and CDR2 sequences are KGHSH and LQKENI. CDR3 length: 14 amino acids. V lost 4 bases and J lost 1, with 7 bases in between. The CDR3 spells CASSQSVNTGELFF. CDR3 bases: TGTGCCAGCTCACAATCTGTGAACACCGGGGAGCTGTTTTTT.

The V call is TRBV25-1, the J call TRBJ2-3; 10 positions agree with TRBD2. J lost 5 bases, V lost 2 bases, and 4 bases had no gene match. This CDR3 spans 15 amino acids. Germline V CDR1 and CDR2: MGHDK, SYGVNS. CDR3 protein: CASSEIGLAVDTQYF. In DNA form, the CDR3 reads TGTGCCAGCAGTGAAATTGGACTAGCGGTAGATACGCAGTATTTT.

About this clone itself: The sample has other DNA sequences that encode this CDR3 too. The DNA for the CDR3 is TGTGCCAGCTCCCCCCGCGGAATCCAAGAGACCCAGTACTTC. Its translation: CASSPRGIQETQYF. The rearrangement uses TRBV18 and TRBJ2-5; D is uncertain. In germline, CDR1 is KGHSH, CDR2 LQKENI. V lost 6 bases, J lost 1 base, and 12 bases lay in between. The CDR3 extends over 14 amino acids.

This rearrangement joins TRBV4-1 to TRBJ1-2, with 8 bases fitting TRBD1. The CDR3 contains 17 residues. V trimming: 2 bases; J trimming: 8 bases; junction bases outside the gene matches: 16. Germline-derived CDR1 and CDR2 are MGHRA and YSYEKL. In DNA form, the CDR3 reads TGCGCCAGCAGCCAACCGACAGGGGCCCTCCTATCGCGAGGCTACACCTTC. It translates to CASSQPTGALLSRGYTF.

The chain links TRBV7-9 to TRBJ2-1; 11 bases are a match to TRBD2. Germline CDR1 and CDR2: SEHNR and FQNEAQ (reference sequence). With 1 base clipped from V and 4 bases from J, the junction kept 9 bases outside the gene matches. The CDR3 is made up of 18 amino acids. The CDR3 sequence is CASSLGEASGRPYNEQFF. The CDR3 DNA reads TGTGCCAGCAGCTTAGGAGAGGCTAGCGGGAGGCCTTACAATGAGCAGTTCTTC.